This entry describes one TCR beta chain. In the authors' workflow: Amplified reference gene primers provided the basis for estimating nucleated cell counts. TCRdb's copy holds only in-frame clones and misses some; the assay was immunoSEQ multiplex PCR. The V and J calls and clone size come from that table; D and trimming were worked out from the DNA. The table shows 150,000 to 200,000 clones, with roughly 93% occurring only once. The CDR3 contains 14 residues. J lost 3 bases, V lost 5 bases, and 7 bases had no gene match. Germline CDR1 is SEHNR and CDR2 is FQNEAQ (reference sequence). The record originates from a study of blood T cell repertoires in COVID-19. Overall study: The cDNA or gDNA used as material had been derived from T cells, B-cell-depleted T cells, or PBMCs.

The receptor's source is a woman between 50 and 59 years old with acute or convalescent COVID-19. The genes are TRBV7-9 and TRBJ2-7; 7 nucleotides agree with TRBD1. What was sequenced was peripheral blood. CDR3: CASSITGTVYEQYF. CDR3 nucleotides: TGTGCCAGCAGCATAACGGGGACAGTCTACGAGCAGTACTTC. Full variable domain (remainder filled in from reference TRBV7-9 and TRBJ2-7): DTGVSQNPRHKITKRGQNVTFRCDPISEHNRLYWYRQTLGQGPEFLTYFQNEAQLEKSRLLSDRFSAERPKGSFSTLEIQRTEQGDSAMYLCASSITGTVYEQYFGPGTRLTVT.